The T cell receptor beta chain under discussion was sequenced for a study of cytomegalovirus exposure and HLA in healthy donors. A note on this clone: Its matching antigen is unknown.

Study-level findings and limits: In a later analysis, a missense DCLRE1C variant was linked to TCR beta V- and J-gene trimming. In a later analysis, a genetic analysis reported fewer productive-TCR N-insertions in an Asian-associated ancestry cluster than the cohort average. Cytomegalovirus association was assigned to over 150 TCR beta chains.

PCR used 60 Vbeta primers and 13 Jbeta primers. Method: immunoSEQ multiplex PCR; TCRdb's copy keeps in-frame clones and lacks some. Of some 100,000 clones in the sample, 75% to 85% were seen once. The sequencing input was PBMCs. The sequence was obtained from a male donor in good health and CMV-seropositive.

The CDR3 coding sequence is TGTGCCAGCAGCTTAGGGGCAGTTTACGAGCAGTACTTC. This gives the protein CASSLGAVYEQYF. V gene TRBV7-9 combines with J gene TRBJ2-7; D not resolved. Trimming cost V 1 base and J 4 bases, with 8 bases left between them. The V gene's germline CDR1 is SEHNR and CDR2 FQNEAQ (reference sequence). This CDR3 has 13 residues.